This T cell receptor beta chain appears in the sequencing data of a study of identical twins. General observations from the study: Zero-insertion findings could be partly confounded by invariant cells (MAIT and iNKT cells).

The CDR3 is 14 amino acids. The germline CDR1 and CDR2 sequences are SGHRS and YFSETQ. V lost 7 bases and J 1 base, leaving 14 bases between the germline ends. In TCRdb, the 5' RACE reads were re-called with MiXCR into one record per CDR3 protein. The repertoire holds about 690,000 distinct CDR3 sequences, less than 7% seen once, with 1.5% to 2% in the top ten. Ten or more counts support this clonotype. Its antigen is unidentified. The sequenced sample consisted of naive T cells sorted from blood. The clonotype was recovered from a man between 18 and 35 years old in good health. V is TRBV5-1 and J is TRBJ1-1; no clear D gene. The CDR3 nucleotides are TGCGCCAGCTCTCCCATAGACGGGAACACTGAAGCTTTCTTT. This gives the protein CASSPIDGNTEAFF.